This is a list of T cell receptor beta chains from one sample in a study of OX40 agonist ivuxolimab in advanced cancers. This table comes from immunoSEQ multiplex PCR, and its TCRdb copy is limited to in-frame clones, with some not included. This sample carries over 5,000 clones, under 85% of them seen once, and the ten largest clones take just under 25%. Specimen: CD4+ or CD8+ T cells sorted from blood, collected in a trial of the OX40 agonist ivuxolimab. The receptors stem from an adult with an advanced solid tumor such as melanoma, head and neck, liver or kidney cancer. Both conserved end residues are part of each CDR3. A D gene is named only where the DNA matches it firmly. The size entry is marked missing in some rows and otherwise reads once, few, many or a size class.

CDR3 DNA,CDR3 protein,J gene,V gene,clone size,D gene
TGTGCCAGTAGTATCTGGGGAGGGAACACTGAAGCTTTCTTT,CASSIWGGNTEAFF,TRBJ1-1,TRBV19,few,NA
TGTGCCAGCAGCTTTCCCGATGAAAATACGCAGTATTTT,CASSFPDENTQYF,TRBJ2-3,TRBV13,NA,NA
TGTGCCAGTAGTATAGTAGCTGGGAACACCGGGGAGCTGTTTTTT,CASSIVAGNTGELFF,TRBJ2-2,TRBV19,NA,NA
TGCGCCAGCAGCCCAGGTGCAGTGCAGGGTACAGGTGAAAAACTGTTTTTT,CASSPGAVQGTGEKLFF,TRBJ1-4,TRBV4-3,NA,NA
TGTGCCAGCAGTAATAGTATAGATTCCTACGAGCAGTACTTC,CASSNSIDSYEQYF,TRBJ2-7,TRBV7-3,NA,NA
TGCGCCAGCAGCCAAGTGGCTAGCTCCTACAATGAGCAGTTCTTC,CASSQVASSYNEQFF,TRBJ2-1,TRBV4-3,NA,NA
TGCGCCAGCAGCCAAGAAGACGGGGCAGGGGGTTTCTACGAGCAGTACTTC,CASSQEDGAGGFYEQYF,TRBJ2-7,TRBV4-3,NA,TRBD1
TGTGCCAGCAGGGCAACAGTCTCTGGGGCCAACGTCCTGACTTTC,CASRATVSGANVLTF,TRBJ2-6,TRBV6-1,NA,NA
TGTGCCAGCAGCTCGCTGGGGACTACGGGCGAAAAACTGTTTTTT,CASSSLGTTGEKLFF,TRBJ1-4,TRBV7-8,NA,NA
TGTGCCAGCGGCGTGGAGGGCCACACAGATACGCAGTATTTT,CASGVEGHTDTQYF,TRBJ2-3,TRBV6-6,large,NA
TGTGCCAGCAGTTTTTCCTTGGCGACCCAGTACTTC,CASSFSLATQYF,TRBJ2-5,TRBV28,NA,NA
TGTGCCAGCAGCGGGACTAGCGGGGCTTACAATGAGCAGTTCTTC,CASSGTSGAYNEQFF,TRBJ2-1,TRBV2,once,TRBD2
TGTGCCAGCAGCCCGGGACAGGTGGATTCACCCCTCCACTTT,CASSPGQVDSPLHF,TRBJ1-6,TRBV11-2,NA,TRBD1
TGTGCCAGCAGCGTGCCCTTGACAGGTGACAACTATGGCTACACCTTC,CASSVPLTGDNYGYTF,TRBJ1-2,TRBV9,medium-sized,NA
TGTGCCAGCAGTGAAATAGGTGGGGATCGGGACAGCTTC,CASSEIGGDRDSF,TRBJ1-2,TRBV13,NA,TRBD1
TGTGCCAGCAGCCCCGACGACCCGAACACTGAAGCTTTCTTT,CASSPDDPNTEAFF,TRBJ1-1,TRBV9,few,NA
TGTGCCAGCAGTGAATGGGCAGGGAACTACGAGCAGTACTTC,CASSEWAGNYEQYF,TRBJ2-7,TRBV2,NA,NA
TGTGCCAGCAGTTCCCACAGGGGGATTGGTGAAAAACTGTTTTTT,CASSSHRGIGEKLFF,TRBJ1-4,TRBV28,NA,TRBD1
TGTGCCATCCATCCGGCGGGGAGAGAGACCCAGTACTTC,CAIHPAGRETQYF,TRBJ2-5,TRBV21-1,NA,NA
TGCGCCAGCAACGGAGGGGCCCTGCAAGATACGCAGTATTTT,CASNGGALQDTQYF,TRBJ2-3,TRBV10-2,few,NA
TGCGCCAGCAGCCAAGGAATGGCTAGCTCCTACGAGCAGTACTTC,CASSQGMASSYEQYF,TRBJ2-7,TRBV4-1,NA,NA
TGTGCCACCAGGACAGGGGGCAGCGGAGAGACCCAGTACTTC,CATRTGGSGETQYF,TRBJ2-5,TRBV28,NA,TRBD1
TGTGCCAGCAGCTTGACGGCAGGTGAGCAGTTCTTC,CASSLTAGEQFF,TRBJ2-1,TRBV5-6,few,NA
TGTGCCAGCAGCCGAGGAGGGGGCAGCAATCAGCCCCAGCATTTT,CASSRGGGSNQPQHF,TRBJ1-5,TRBV9,NA,TRBD1
TGTGCCAGCAGTTTTGACATGAACACTGAAGCTTTCTTT,CASSFDMNTEAFF,TRBJ1-1,TRBV28,NA,NA
TGTGCCAGCGGAGGGTCCTTACTAGCGGGCAGCTCCTACGAGCAGTACTTC,CASGGSLLAGSSYEQYF,TRBJ2-7,TRBV27,NA,TRBD2
TGTGCCAGCAGGCCCGCAGATTTCCTTAATGAAAAACTGTTTTTT,CASRPADFLNEKLFF,TRBJ1-4,TRBV28,NA,NA
TGTGCCAGCAGTTTCAGGAAATTGCTCGACGAGCAGTACTTC,CASSFRKLLDEQYF,TRBJ2-7,TRBV28,NA,NA
TGTGCCAGCAGGGCTGACAGTGGCAATCAGCCCCAGCATTTT,CASRADSGNQPQHF,TRBJ1-5,TRBV6-6,NA,NA
TGTGCCAGCAGGCCGCACAGGGACTCTGGGGCCAACGTCCTGACTTTC,CASRPHRDSGANVLTF,TRBJ2-6,TRBV27,NA,NA
TGTGCCAGCAGCTTTCCAGGGGCCAATGAGCAGTTCTTC,CASSFPGANEQFF,TRBJ2-1,TRBV7-9,NA,NA
TGTGCCAGCAGCCCCGGTGGGGACGGGGAGCTGTTTTTT,CASSPGGDGELFF,TRBJ2-2,TRBV6-6,few,NA
TGTGCCAGCGGGCCTCGACACCTGAACACTGAAGCTTTCTTT,CASGPRHLNTEAFF,TRBJ1-1,TRBV21-1,hyperexpanded,NA
TGTGCCAGCAGCCCCCCGATAGCGGGCCAACAAGAGACCCAGTACTTC,CASSPPIAGQQETQYF,TRBJ2-5,TRBV7-3,NA,TRBD2
TGTGCCAGCCGCGAGACCGATACGCAGTATTTT,CASRETDTQYF,TRBJ2-3,TRBV27,NA,NA
TGTGCCAGCAGCAAATTTCAGGGGAACGCCGGGGAGCTGTTTTTT,CASSKFQGNAGELFF,TRBJ2-2,TRBV11-3,NA,NA
TGTGCCAGTAGTATAGGAGGGAGGAGCAATCAGCCCCAGCATTTT,CASSIGGRSNQPQHF,TRBJ1-5,TRBV19,NA,NA
TGCAGTGCTAGAGGGATCTATGGCTACACCTTC,CSARGIYGYTF,TRBJ1-2,TRBV20-1,NA,NA
TGTGCCAGCAGTGATACGGCGGGGTATACGCAGTATTTT,CASSDTAGYTQYF,TRBJ2-3,TRBV6-1,NA,NA
TGTGCCAGCAGCGTTATTGGGGGCACAGATACGCAGTATTTT,CASSVIGGTDTQYF,TRBJ2-3,TRBV7-2,few,NA
TGTGCCGTCCGGGACACTAGGAACACTGAAGCTTTCTTT,CAVRDTRNTEAFF,TRBJ1-1,TRBV6-5,once,NA
TGTGCCAGCAGCTTATCGATCGGGAGTTACGAGCAGTACTTC,CASSLSIGSYEQYF,TRBJ2-7,TRBV7-2,once,NA
TGTGCCAGCAGCTCACCTGGACAGGGGACAAACTACAATGAGCAGTTCTTC,CASSSPGQGTNYNEQFF,TRBJ2-1,TRBV7-3,NA,TRBD1
TGTGCCAGCAGTTACTCGAGGGCCTACGAGCAGTACTTC,CASSYSRAYEQYF,TRBJ2-7,TRBV6-5,NA,NA
TGTGCCAGCCGTGAGACAGCGGATAGCAATCAGCCCCAGCATTTT,CASRETADSNQPQHF,TRBJ1-5,TRBV6-1,medium-sized,NA